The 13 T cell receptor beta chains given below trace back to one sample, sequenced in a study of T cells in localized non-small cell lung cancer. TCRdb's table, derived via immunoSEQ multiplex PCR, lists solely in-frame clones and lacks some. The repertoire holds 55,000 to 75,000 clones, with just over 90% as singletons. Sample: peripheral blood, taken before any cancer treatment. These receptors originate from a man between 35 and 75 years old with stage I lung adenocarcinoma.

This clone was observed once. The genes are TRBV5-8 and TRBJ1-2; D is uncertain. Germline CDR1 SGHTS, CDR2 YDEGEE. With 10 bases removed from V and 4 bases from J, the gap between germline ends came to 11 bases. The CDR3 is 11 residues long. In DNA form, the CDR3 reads TGTGCCGGCCGTCTGGGCTATGGCTACACCTTC. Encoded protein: CAGRLGYGYTF. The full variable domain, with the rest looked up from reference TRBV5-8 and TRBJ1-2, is EAGVTQSPTHLIKTRGQQATLRCSPISGHTSVYWYQQALGLGLQFLLWYDEGEERNRGNFPPRFSGRQFPNYSSELNVNALELEDSALYLCAGRLGYGYTFGSGTRLTVV.

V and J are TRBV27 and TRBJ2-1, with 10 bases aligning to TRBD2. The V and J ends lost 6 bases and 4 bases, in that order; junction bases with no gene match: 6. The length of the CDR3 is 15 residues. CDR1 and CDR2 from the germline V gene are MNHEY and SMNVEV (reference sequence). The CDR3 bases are TGTGCCAGCAGATATGGACTAGCGGCTTACAATGAGCAGTTCTTC. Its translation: CASRYGLAAYNEQFF.

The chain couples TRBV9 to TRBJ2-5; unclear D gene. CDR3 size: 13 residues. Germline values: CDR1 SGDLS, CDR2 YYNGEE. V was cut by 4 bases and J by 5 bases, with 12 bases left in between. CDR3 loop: CASSRDPTETQYF. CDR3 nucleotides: TGTGCCAGCAGCCGAGACCCGACGGAGACCCAGTACTTC.

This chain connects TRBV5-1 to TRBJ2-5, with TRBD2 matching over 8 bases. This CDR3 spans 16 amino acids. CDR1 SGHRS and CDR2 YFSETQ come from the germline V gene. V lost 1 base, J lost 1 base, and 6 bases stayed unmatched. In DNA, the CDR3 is TGCGCCAGCAGCTTGTCTCCTAGCGGGTCCCAAGAGACCCAGTACTTC. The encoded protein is CASSLSPSGSQETQYF.

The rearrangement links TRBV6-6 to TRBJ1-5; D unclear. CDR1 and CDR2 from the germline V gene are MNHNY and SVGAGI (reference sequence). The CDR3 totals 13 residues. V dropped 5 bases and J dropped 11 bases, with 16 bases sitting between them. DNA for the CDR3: TGTGCCAGCAGTCCACACAGATCGGAGTCCCAGCATTTT. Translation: CASSPHRSESQHF.

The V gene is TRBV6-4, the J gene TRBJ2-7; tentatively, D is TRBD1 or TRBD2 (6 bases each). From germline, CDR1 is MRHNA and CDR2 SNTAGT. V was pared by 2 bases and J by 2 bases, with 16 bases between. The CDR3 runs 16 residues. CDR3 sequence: CASSDLRGDTTYEQYF. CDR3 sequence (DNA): TGTGCCAGCAGTGACCTTAGGGGGGACACTACCTACGAGCAGTACTTC.

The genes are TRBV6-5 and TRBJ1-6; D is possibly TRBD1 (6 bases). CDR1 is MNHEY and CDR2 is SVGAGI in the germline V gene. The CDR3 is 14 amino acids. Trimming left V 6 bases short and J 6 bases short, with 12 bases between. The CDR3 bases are TGTGCCAGCAGCTCCGAGGGGGGTAATTCACCCCTCCACTTT. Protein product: CASSSEGGNSPLHF.

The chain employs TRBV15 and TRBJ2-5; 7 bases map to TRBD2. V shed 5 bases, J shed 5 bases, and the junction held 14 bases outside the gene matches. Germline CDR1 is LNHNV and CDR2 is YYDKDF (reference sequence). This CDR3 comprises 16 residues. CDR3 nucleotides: TGTGCCACCAGCCCACTCGGGGAGGGCACGAAGGAGACCCAGTACTTC. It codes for CATSPLGEGTKETQYF. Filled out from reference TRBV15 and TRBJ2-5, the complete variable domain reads DAMVIQNPRYQVTQFGKPVTLSCSQTLNHNVMYWYQQKSSQAPKLLFHYYDKDFNNEADTPDNFQSRRPNTSFCFLDIRSPGLGDTAMYLCATSPLGEGTKETQYFGPGTRLLVL.

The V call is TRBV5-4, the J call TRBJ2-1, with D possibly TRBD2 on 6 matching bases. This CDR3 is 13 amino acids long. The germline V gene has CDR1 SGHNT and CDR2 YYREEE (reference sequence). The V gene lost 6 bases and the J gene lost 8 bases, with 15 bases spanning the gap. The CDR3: CASTLRGIDEQFF. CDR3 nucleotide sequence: TGTGCCAGCACCCTGCGCGGGATTGATGAGCAGTTCTTC.

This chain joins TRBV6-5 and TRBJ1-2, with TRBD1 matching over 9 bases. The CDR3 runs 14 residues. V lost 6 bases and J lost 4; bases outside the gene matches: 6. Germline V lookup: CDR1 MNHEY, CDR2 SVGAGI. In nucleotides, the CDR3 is TGTGCCAGCAGGGACAGGGGAAAATTCTATGGCTACACCTTC. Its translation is CASRDRGKFYGYTF.

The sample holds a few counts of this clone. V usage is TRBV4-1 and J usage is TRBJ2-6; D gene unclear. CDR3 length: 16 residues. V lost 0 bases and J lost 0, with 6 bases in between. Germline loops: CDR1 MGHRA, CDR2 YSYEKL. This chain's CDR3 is CASSQDPLSGANVLTF. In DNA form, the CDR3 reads TGCGCCAGCAGCCAAGATCCTCTCTCTGGGGCCAACGTCCTGACTTTC.

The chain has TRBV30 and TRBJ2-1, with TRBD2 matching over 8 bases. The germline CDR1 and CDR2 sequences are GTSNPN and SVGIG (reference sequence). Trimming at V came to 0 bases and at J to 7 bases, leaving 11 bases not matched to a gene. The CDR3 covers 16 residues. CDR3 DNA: TGTGCCTGGAGTGTATCAGCGGGAGCGGAGGCTAATGAGCAGTTCTTC. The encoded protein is CAWSVSAGAEANEQFF.

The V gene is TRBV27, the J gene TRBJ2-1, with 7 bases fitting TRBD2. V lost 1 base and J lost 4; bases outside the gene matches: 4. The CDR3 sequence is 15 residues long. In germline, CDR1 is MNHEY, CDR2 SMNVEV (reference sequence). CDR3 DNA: TGTGCCAGCAGTTTATGGTCTAGCGGTTACAATGAGCAGTTCTTC. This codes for CASSLWSSGYNEQFF.